This T cell receptor beta chain was sequenced in a study of T cell responses to AZD1222 COVID-19 vaccine. V lost 8 bases and J lost 0, with 10 bases in between. The CDR3 spans 13 residues. The germline CDR1 and CDR2 sequences are KGHSH and LQKENI. Here immunoSEQ multiplex PCR was the method, and the copy in TCRdb shows in-frame clones only, minus some. The sample includes 250,000 to 300,000 clones, 94% of them seen just once. Study-wide results and limits: White British people made up most donors, females outnumbered males, and clonal diversity was possibly underestimated. Reportedly, nearly half of unique spike TCRs recognized epitopes outside B.1.351/B.1.1.7 mutations. Spike was spanned by vaccine-associated CD4 TCRs, which were dominant at 160-218 and 743-854. Two doses of AZD1222 preceded a rise in Spike-specific TCR breadth and depth.

About this clone itself: The antigen is undetermined.

The sample was peripheral blood, taken 28 days after the second AZD1222 dose. The chain is built from TRBV18 and TRBJ1-2, with no clear D. The receptor comes from an adult who received the AZD1222 COVID-19 vaccine. The CDR3 DNA reads TGTGCCAGCCCGAGGACCTCTAACTATGGCTACACCTTC. Amino acid sequence: CASPRTSNYGYTF.